The clone carrying this T cell receptor beta chain was recorded a few times. A second about 7 to 11 cycle PCR used barcoded and J-beta primers. TCRdb re-called the 5' RACE reads through MiXCR, storing one row per CDR3 protein. The sample shows some 1.7 million distinct CDR3 sequences, under 30% of them seen only once. These data are taken from a study of blood T cells in healthy people across ages. Trimming took 0 bases from V and 8 from J; bases not matched to a gene: 6. Germline V lookup: CDR1 SGHTA, CDR2 FQGNSA. The CDR3 spans 15 residues. Sequenced: blood. The V call is TRBV7-2, the J call TRBJ1-2, with 10 bases that match TRBD1. The clonotype comes from a woman aged 25-40 years in good health. CDR3 sequence (DNA): TGTGCCAGCAGCTTAGCCGGGACAGGGGCTGAGGGCTACACCTTC. This gives the protein CASSLAGTGAEGYTF.